The 11 T cell receptor beta chains in this list originate from one sample, sequenced in a study of T cells in Graves' hyperthyroidism and ophthalmopathy. RNA transcripts gave rise to amplified TCR beta CDR3 regions. First-round RT-PCR with HTBI primers amplified the TCR CDR3 region. MiXCR was run by TCRdb on the multiplex PCR reads, yielding one entry per CDR3 protein. In the table there are about 130,000 distinct CDR3 sequences, around 20% of which are singletons. The source material was blood. The source of these receptors is a woman in her fifties or sixties with Graves' hyperthyroidism that later progressed to Graves' ophthalmopathy.

V gene TRBV3-1 combines with J gene TRBJ2-7, with D perhaps TRBD1 (5 bases). V lost 0 bases to trimming and J lost 3 bases, with 12 bases between them. CDR3 length: 15 residues. The germline CDR1 and CDR2 sequences are LGHDT and YNNKEL (reference sequence). For the CDR3, the DNA is TGTGCCAGCAGCCAAGATCTGGACACGTACTACGAGCAGTACTTC. Protein: CASSQDLDTYYEQYF.

Regarding this clonotype: This may stem from a read error, because a much larger clone lies one nucleotide away. This chain connects TRBV10-3 to TRBJ1-1; D uncertain. The CDR3 spans 14 residues. V lost 4 bases and J 4 bases, leaving 13 bases between the germline ends. The germline CDR1 and CDR2 sequences are ENHRY and SYGVKD. The DNA of the CDR3 is TGTGCCATCAGTGGGATAGGGAGCGGCACTGAAGCTTTCTTT. Its protein is CAISGIGSGTEAFF.

The J gene is TRBJ1-5, the V gene TRBV11-2, with a tentative D call TRBD1 (5 bases). Between the trimmed V and J ends, which lost 11 bases and 1 base, there was a span of 18 bases. Germline V lookup: CDR1 SGHAT, CDR2 FQNNGV. The CDR3 contains 15 residues. CDR3 region: CAWAPPGLSNQPQHF. As DNA, the CDR3 is TGTGCCTGGGCACCTCCGGGGCTAAGCAATCAGCCCCAGCATTTT.

This chain joins TRBV6-1 and TRBJ2-3; TRBD2 is a possible D gene (5 bases). With 1 base removed from V and 2 bases from J, the gap between germline ends came to 13 bases. The CDR3 consists of 16 residues. Per the germline V gene, CDR1 is MNHNS and CDR2 is SASEGT. CDR3 in DNA: TGTGCCAGCAGTGAAGGAGCGGCCTCAACCACAGATACGCAGTATTTT. It specifies CASSEGAASTTDTQYF.

In its sample, this clonotype was seen a few times. The genes are TRBV2 and TRBJ2-2, with 9 bases fitting TRBD2. V lost 6 bases and J lost 0; bases outside the gene matches: 5. The CDR3 is 16 amino acids. Germline lookup yields CDR1 SNHLY and CDR2 FYNNEI. CDR3 DNA: TGTGCCAGCAGGAAACTAGCGGGCGCGAACACCGGGGAGCTGTTTTTT. Amino acids: CASRKLAGANTGELFF.

The J gene is TRBJ2-7, the V gene TRBV29-1, with D possibly matching TRBD1 (6 bases). This CDR3 spans 14 amino acids. Germline assignment: CDR1 SQVTM and CDR2 ANQGSEA. The V end lost 3 bases, the J end lost 1 base, and 13 bases lay between the germline ends. The CDR3 is CSVEAGESSYEQYF. For the CDR3, the DNA is TGCAGCGTTGAGGCAGGGGAATCGTCCTACGAGCAGTACTTC.

This clonotype was seen only a few times. The chain's CDR3 is CASSSDGSYNSPLHF. DNA of the CDR3: TGTGCCAGCAGCTCGGACGGCTCCTATAATTCACCCCTCCACTTT. This chain joins TRBV11-2 and TRBJ1-6; D is unresolved. This CDR3 is 15 amino acids long. V shed 4 bases and J shed 0 bases, with 7 bases lying between them. Germline V gene data show CDR1 as SGHAT and CDR2 as FQNNGV. Based on the CDR3 plus reference TRBV11-2 and TRBJ1-6, the full variable domain is EAGVAQSPRYKIIEKRQSVAFWCNPISGHATLYWYQQILGQGPKLLIQFQNNGVVDDSQLPKDRFSAERLKGVDSTLKIQPAKLEDSAVYLCASSSDGSYNSPLHFGNGTRLTVT.

This clonotype was detected many times. The rearrangement links TRBV12-3 or TRBV12-4 to TRBJ1-1; 7 bases are a match to TRBD1. The CDR3 has 12 amino acids. V shed 5 bases, J shed 7 bases, and the junction held 4 bases outside the gene matches. CDR3 coding DNA: TGTGCCAGCAGTAGACAGGGCTTTGAAGCTTTCTTT. Translated: CASSRQGFEAFF.

The table lists this clonotype with many counts. The chain links TRBV20-1 to TRBJ2-3, with a weak D call TRBD1 (6 bases). The germline CDR1 and CDR2 sequences are DFQATT and SNEGSKA (reference sequence). The V and J ends lost 3 bases and 4 bases respectively, with 20 bases between them. The CDR3 contains 16 residues. In nucleotides, the CDR3 is TGCAGTGCTAGCAGAAGCCAGGGCAGGGGCGCAGATACGCAGTATTTT. As protein: CSASRSQGRGADTQYF.

This clonotype was seen many times. The V gene is TRBV20-1, the J gene TRBJ2-7; a possible D gene is TRBD2 (5 bases). Per the germline V gene, CDR1 is DFQATT and CDR2 is SNEGSKA (reference sequence). Trimming took 2 bases from V and 7 from J, leaving 15 bases between them. The CDR3 is made up of 13 amino acids. The DNA for the CDR3 is TGCAGTGCTAGACTAGCAGTCTCGCCTGAGCAGTACTTC. Amino acids: CSARLAVSPEQYF.

In this sample, this clonotype turned up many times. The V and J genes are TRBV12-3 or TRBV12-4 and TRBJ2-7, with TRBD2 matching over 7 bases. The CDR3 length is 15 residues. J was trimmed by 4 bases and V by 5 bases; bases with no gene match: 11. CDR3 residues: CASSRSSGSRYEQYF. The CDR3 DNA is TGTGCCAGCAGTCGGTCTAGCGGTTCAAGGTACGAGCAGTACTTC.